Listed below are T cell receptor beta chains from one sample, sequenced in a study of cytomegalovirus exposure and HLA in healthy donors. Clones were sequenced by immunoSEQ multiplex PCR, and TCRdb holds only the in-frame ones, with some missing. This sample carries some 130,000 clones, about 81% of them seen once, and the ten largest clones take over 4.5%. The sample consisted of PBMCs. The receptors stem from a woman in her 40s in good health and CMV-seropositive. CDR3s include the opening cysteine and the closing phenylalanine or tryptophan. D genes are given only for firm matches. Not every row has a clone size; where given, it reads once, few, many or a size class.

J	V	D	size	DNA	CDR3
TRBJ2-7	TRBV5-6	TRBD2	once	TGTGCCAGCAGCTCACTGACTAGCGGAGACTTATCCTACGAGCGGTACTTC	CASSSLTSGDLSYERYF
TRBJ2-1	TRBV9	TRBD2	NA	TGTGCCAGCAGCCCCCGGGAGGGATGGAACAATGAGCAGTTCTTC	CASSPREGWNNEQFF
TRBJ2-7	TRBV6-1	NA	NA	TGTGCCAGCAGTGAACTGGGGGGAAACTACGAGCAGTACTTC	CASSELGGNYEQYF
TRBJ1-2	TRBV28	TRBD1	few	TGTGCCAGCAGTTTATCGGGACAGATTAACTATGGCTACACCTTC	CASSLSGQINYGYTF
TRBJ1-5	TRBV30	NA	NA	TGTGCCTGGAGTGTACCGGGCGGCGAGGGAAATCAGCCCCAGCATTTT	CAWSVPGGEGNQPQHF
TRBJ1-2	TRBV5-8	NA	NA	TGTGCCAGCAGCCGCGGGGGGCAGAACTATGGCTACACCTTC	CASSRGGQNYGYTF
TRBJ1-4	TRBV6-5	NA	NA	TGTGCCAGCAGATCCTCCGGGGTTGAAAAACTGTTTTTT	CASRSSGVEKLFF
TRBJ2-5	TRBV19	TRBD1	NA	TGTGCCAGTAGTACCGGGACAGTGCCCTTCAGTAGAGAGACCCAGTACTTC	CASSTGTVPFSRETQYF
TRBJ2-6	TRBV28	TRBD1	NA	TGTGCCAGCAGGACAGGGGATAGCTCTGGGGCCAACGTCCTGACTTTC	CASRTGDSSGANVLTF
TRBJ1-1	TRBV2	TRBD1	NA	TGTGCCAGCAGGGGGACAGGGGGTTACGAAGCTTTCTTT	CASRGTGGYEAFF
TRBJ2-1	TRBV6-5	NA	NA	TGTGCCAGCAGTTCTTTCTTGGGCGATGAGCAGTTCTTC	CASSSFLGDEQFF
TRBJ2-5	TRBV15	TRBD1	NA	TGTGCCACCAGCAGAGGGGGACAGGGGCAAGAGACCCAGTACTTC	CATSRGGQGQETQYF
TRBJ2-5	TRBV11-3	NA	NA	TGTGCCAGCAGCTTATACAATCAAGAGACCCAGTACTTC	CASSLYNQETQYF
TRBJ2-1	TRBV19	NA	NA	TGTGCCAGTAGACCGGTGGGGGCGGGCAATGAGCAGTTCTTC	CASRPVGAGNEQFF
TRBJ1-5	TRBV7-8	NA	NA	TGTGCCAGCAGCTTAAGGCGGAGTCAGGGAACTCAGCCCCAGCATTTT	CASSLRRSQGTQPQHF
TRBJ2-3	TRBV29-1	TRBD1	few	TGCAGCGTCCCGGAATCCGGGACAGGATCGTTGGCGCAGTATTTT	CSVPESGTGSLAQYF
TRBJ2-7	TRBV21-1	NA	once	TGTGCCAGCAGCAAAGCGACTATTGTAGAGCGGGGAGGCTACGAGCAGTACTTC	CASSKATIVERGGYEQYF
TRBJ2-3	TRBV19	NA	NA	TGTGCCAGTAGTTCCCTCCGCTCGGCAGATACGCAGTATTTT	CASSSLRSADTQYF
TRBJ2-7	TRBV9	TRBD2	NA	TGTGCCAGCAGCGTGGGTAGCGGGGGGCCTTACGAGCAGTACTTC	CASSVGSGGPYEQYF
TRBJ2-7	TRBV10-3	TRBD2	NA	TGTGCCATCAGTGAGAGGACTAGTTTCAACGAGCAGTACTTC	CAISERTSFNEQYF
TRBJ2-7	TRBV29-1	NA	NA	TGCAGCGTTGAAGATGGATGGGTTGGCGGGGGCACCTACGAGCAGTACTTC	CSVEDGWVGGGTYEQYF
TRBJ2-7	TRBV14	TRBD2	NA	TGTGCCAGCAGCCAACACAACGTAAGGCCGCGGGAGATCTACGAGCAGTACTTC	CASSQHNVRPREIYEQYF
TRBJ1-1	TRBV28	NA	NA	TGTGCCAGCAGACACCAGGTAGCGACTGAAGCTTTCTTT	CASRHQVATEAFF
TRBJ2-3	TRBV28	NA	NA	TGTGCCAGCAGTTTAGCGAAACCTAGCACAGATACGCAGTATTTT	CASSLAKPSTDTQYF
TRBJ2-1	TRBV9	TRBD2	NA	TGTGCCAGCAGCGTAGTGCAAGCGGGAGGGTTGAACAATGAGCAGTTCTTC	CASSVVQAGGLNNEQFF
TRBJ2-3	TRBV15	TRBD2	NA	TGTGCCACCAGCAGCGAGGGACTAGCGGGAATCAGAGATACGCAGTATTTT	CATSSEGLAGIRDTQYF
TRBJ2-5	TRBV5-1	NA	NA	TGCGCCAGCACCCCAACAGGGACGGAGACCCAGTACTTC	CASTPTGTETQYF
TRBJ2-5	TRBV5-1	TRBD2	NA	TGCGCCAGCAGCCATACCTCTAGCGGGAGAAGTTCCCAAGGGACCCAGTACTTC	CASSHTSSGRSSQGTQYF
TRBJ1-5	TRBV27	NA	NA	TGTGCCAGCAAACAGGGAATTAATAGCAATCAGCCCCAGCATTTT	CASKQGINSNQPQHF
TRBJ2-7	TRBV18	NA	NA	TGTGCCAGCTCACCAAGTTTAGCGGACTACGAGCAGTACTTC	CASSPSLADYEQYF
TRBJ2-7	TRBV5-6	TRBD2	NA	TGTGCCAGCAGCTTGGGGGGGGCTAGCGGGCACCCCTCCTACGAGCAGTACTTC	CASSLGGASGHPSYEQYF
TRBJ2-1	TRBV6-5	TRBD2	NA	TGTGCCAGCACCCCGGGACTAGCGGGAGACGAGCAGTTCTTC	CASTPGLAGDEQFF
TRBJ1-1	TRBV27	TRBD1	once	TGTGCCAGCAGTTTAGGGCCGACAGGGGGGAACACTGAAGCTTTCTTT	CASSLGPTGGNTEAFF
TRBJ2-5	TRBV11-3	NA	NA	TGTGCCAGCAGCTACAGGAGCGAAGAGACCCAGTACTTC	CASSYRSEETQYF
TRBJ2-7	TRBV7-3	TRBD2	NA	TGTGCCAGCAGCTTAAGCGGGGGGACCTACGAGCAGTACTTC	CASSLSGGTYEQYF
TRBJ2-7	TRBV28	TRBD2	NA	TGTGCCAGCAGTTTGCCCTCTGAGCGGGGCGCCTACGAGCAGTACTTC	CASSLPSERGAYEQYF
TRBJ2-2	TRBV5-8	NA	NA	TGTGCCAGCAGCTTGGCTTGGGGAGTTAACACCGGGGAGCTGTTTTTT	CASSLAWGVNTGELFF
TRBJ1-2	TRBV5-6	NA	NA	TGTGCCAGCAGCTTGGCTAGGGGACTGACGGGCCGCTATGGCTACACCTTC	CASSLARGLTGRYGYTF
TRBJ2-5	TRBV18	NA	NA	TGTGCCAGCTCGCTCGGACATAGCGAGACCCAGTACTTC	CASSLGHSETQYF
TRBJ2-7	TRBV18	NA	NA	TGTGCCAGCTCACCGGACAACGAGCAGTACTTC	CASSPDNEQYF
TRBJ2-7	TRBV7-6	TRBD1	NA	TGTGCCAGCAGCTTAGTAGTGACAGGGAGAGTTTACGAGCAGTACTTC	CASSLVVTGRVYEQYF
TRBJ2-7	TRBV29-1	TRBD1	NA	TGCAGCGTCCTTGACAGGGAGAGCTCCTACGAGCAGTACTTC	CSVLDRESSYEQYF
TRBJ1-3	TRBV5-1	TRBD1	NA	TGCGCCAGCAGCTCAGGGACAGGGAAATCTGGAAACACCATATATTTT	CASSSGTGKSGNTIYF
TRBJ1-4	TRBV2	NA	NA	TGTGCCAGCACGCAGGGAACTAATGGAAAACTGTTTTTT	CASTQGTNGKLFF
TRBJ2-1	TRBV29-1	NA	NA	TGCAGCGTTGAGACAGGCGGGAGCTCCTACAATGAGCAGTTCTTC	CSVETGGSSYNEQFF
TRBJ1-2	TRBV5-4	NA	NA	TGTGCCAGCAGACGGGTCGAGCTCGGCTATGGCTACACCTTC	CASRRVELGYGYTF
TRBJ2-2	TRBV4-1	TRBD2	once	TGCGCCAGCAGCCCGGGTGGGAGGGCGGGGGAGCTGTTTTTT	CASSPGGRAGELFF
TRBJ2-1	TRBV15	NA	NA	TGTGCCACCAGCTCCGACTCCCCTCCCTACAATGAGCAGTTCTTC	CATSSDSPPYNEQFF
TRBJ2-3	TRBV29-1	NA	NA	TGCAGCGTTGCGTCCGTCACAGATACGCAGTATTTT	CSVASVTDTQYF
TRBJ2-3	TRBV27	TRBD1	NA	TGTGCCAGCAGTCCCTGGGACAGTAGCACAGATACGCAGTATTTT	CASSPWDSSTDTQYF
TRBJ2-3	TRBV10-3	TRBD2	NA	TGTGCCATCAGTCCTTCTCAACTAGCGGGAGTAGGATGGGGGCCAGATACGCAGTATTTT	CAISPSQLAGVGWGPDTQYF
TRBJ2-5	TRBV7-6	TRBD1	NA	TGTGCCAGCAGCTCTGGACAGGGATTGGGGGAGACCCAGTACTTC	CASSSGQGLGETQYF
TRBJ2-1	TRBV10-1	TRBD2	NA	TGCGCCAGCAGCCGCGGGGGGTCTTCCCACAATGAGCAGTTCTTC	CASSRGGSSHNEQFF
TRBJ1-2	TRBV13	NA	once	TGTGCCAGCAGCTGGATACCTTCCAGGGAGGCCTCCTATGGCTACACCTTC	CASSWIPSREASYGYTF
TRBJ1-4	TRBV12-5	TRBD1	NA	TGTGCTAGTGGCCGATTTCCAGGGGGAACTAATGAAAAACTGTTTTTT	CASGRFPGGTNEKLFF